This TCR beta chain was sequenced for a study of T cells in Graves' hyperthyroidism and ophthalmopathy. General study findings and limits: Expanded thyroid clonotypes (above 0.001) were mostly also found in blood.

RNA transcripts provided the source from which TCR beta CDR3 regions were amplified. With the HTBI primer set, the TCR CDR3 went through a first round of RT-PCR. MiXCR was run by TCRdb on the multiplex PCR reads, yielding one entry per CDR3 protein. The table shows 340,000 or so distinct CDR3 sequences, with roughly 15% occurring only once. Any patient presenting with uncontrolled infection, other autoimmune disease, pregnancy or lactation was left out. Note on this clonotype: The antigen is not known.

The CDR3 is 14 amino acids. V lost 3 bases, J lost 2 bases, and 8 bases lay in between. CDR1 and CDR2 from the germline V gene are KGHSH and LQKENI. The TCR was taken from a man between 25 and 39 years old with Graves' hyperthyroidism. The chain uses TRBV18 and TRBJ1-3, with unresolved D. The sequenced sample was blood. The CDR3 protein is CASSPSATGNTIYF. The CDR3 region has the DNA TGTGCCAGCTCACCGTCGGCGACTGGAAACACCATATATTTT.